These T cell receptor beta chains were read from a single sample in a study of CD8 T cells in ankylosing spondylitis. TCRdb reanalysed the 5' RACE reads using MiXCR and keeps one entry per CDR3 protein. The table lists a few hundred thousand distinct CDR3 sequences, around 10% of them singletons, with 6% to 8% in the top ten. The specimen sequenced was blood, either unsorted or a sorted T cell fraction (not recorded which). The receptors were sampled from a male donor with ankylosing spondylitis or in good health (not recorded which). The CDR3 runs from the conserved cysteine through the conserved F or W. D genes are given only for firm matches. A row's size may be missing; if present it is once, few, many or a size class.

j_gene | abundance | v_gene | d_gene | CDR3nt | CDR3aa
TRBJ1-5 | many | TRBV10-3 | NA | TGTGCCATCAGTGAGACTTCAGGAATTCCCGGGGGCAATCAGCCCCAGCATTTT | CAISETSGIPGGNQPQHF
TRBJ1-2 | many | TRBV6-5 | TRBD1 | TGTGCCAGCAGTTACGACAGGGGCCCACGCTATGGCTACACCTTC | CASSYDRGPRYGYTF
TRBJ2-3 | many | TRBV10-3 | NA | TGTGCCATCAGTAGCACAGATACGCAGTATTTT | CAISSTDTQYF
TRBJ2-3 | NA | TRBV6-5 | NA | TGTGCCAGCAGCGCGGGAAGAGATACGCAGTATTTT | CASSAGRDTQYF
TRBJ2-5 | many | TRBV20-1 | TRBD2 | TGCAGTGCTGTCGGACTAGTCACCGAGACCCAGTACTTC | CSAVGLVTETQYF
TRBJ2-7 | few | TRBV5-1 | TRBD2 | TGCGCCAGCAGCCTCGGGACTAGCGGGAGGTTTTTCGAGCAGTACTTC | CASSLGTSGRFFEQYF
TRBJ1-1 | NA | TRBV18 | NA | TGTGCCAGCTCAACCACGGACACTGAAGCTTTCTTT | CASSTTDTEAFF
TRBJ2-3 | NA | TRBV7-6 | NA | TGTGCCAGCAGCTTATATGAGCGCCGGAGCACAGATACGCAGTATTTT | CASSLYERRSTDTQYF
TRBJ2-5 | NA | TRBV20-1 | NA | TGCAGTGCTATCCGGGGGCAAGAGACCCAGTACTTC | CSAIRGQETQYF
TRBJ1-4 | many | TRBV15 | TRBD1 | TGTGCCACCAGCCCGGGACAGGAGTTTAAAAAACTGTTTTTT | CATSPGQEFKKLFF
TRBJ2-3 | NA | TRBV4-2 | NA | TGTGCCAGCAGGGGGTGGGAAGATACGCAGTATTTT | CASRGWEDTQYF
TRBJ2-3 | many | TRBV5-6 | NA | TGTGCCAGCAGCTCGCGGCCCAGCACAGATACGCAGTATTTT | CASSSRPSTDTQYF
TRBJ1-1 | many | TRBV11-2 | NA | TGTGCCAGCAGCAACAGGGTTGAAGCTTTCTTT | CASSNRVEAFF
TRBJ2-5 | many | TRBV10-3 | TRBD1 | TGTGCCATCAGTGGTACAGGGGATGAGACCCAGTACTTC | CAISGTGDETQYF
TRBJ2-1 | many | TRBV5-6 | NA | TGTGCCAGCAGCTCGAGGGGCTACAATGAGCAGTTCTTC | CASSSRGYNEQFF
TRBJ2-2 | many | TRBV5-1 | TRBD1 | TGCGCCAGCAGCTCGGGACAGTACACCGGGGAGCTGTTTTTT | CASSSGQYTGELFF
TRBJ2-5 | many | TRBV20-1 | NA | TGCAGTGCTCAGGGGCCAGAGACCCAGTACTTC | CSAQGPETQYF
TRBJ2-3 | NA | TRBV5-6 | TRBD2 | TGTGCCAGCAGCACTAGACTAGCGGGGATCACAGATACGCAGTATTTT | CASSTRLAGITDTQYF
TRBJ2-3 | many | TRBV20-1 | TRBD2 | TGCAGTGCTCCAGGGACTAGCGGGAGTCTGACAGATACGCAGTATTTT | CSAPGTSGSLTDTQYF
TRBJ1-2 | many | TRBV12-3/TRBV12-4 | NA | TGTGCCAGCAGTTTTAATGCGTTCAGCTATGGCTACACCTTC | CASSFNAFSYGYTF
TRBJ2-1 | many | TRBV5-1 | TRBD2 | TGCGCCAGCAGCTTGCTAGCGGCCAATGAGCAGTTCTTC | CASSLLAANEQFF
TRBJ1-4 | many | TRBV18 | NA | TGTGCCAGCTCATCAAGCGGCCCCGAAAAACTGTTTTTT | CASSSSGPEKLFF
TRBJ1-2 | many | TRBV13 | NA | TGTGCCAGCACCCTAAGGGGGAAACAGGGACCGTATGGCTACACCTTC | CASTLRGKQGPYGYTF
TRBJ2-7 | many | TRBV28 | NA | TGTGCCAGCAGTCCGCCGGGAGTTCCCTACGAGCAGTACTTC | CASSPPGVPYEQYF
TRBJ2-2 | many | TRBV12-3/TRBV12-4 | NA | TGTGCCAGCAGTCCCCCTTCCGGGGAGCTGTTTTTT | CASSPPSGELFF
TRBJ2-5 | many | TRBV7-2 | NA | TGTGCCAGCAGCCTCGGGGTGCAGACCCAGTACTTC | CASSLGVQTQYF
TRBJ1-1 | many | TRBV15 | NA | TGTGCCACCAGCAGAGATCCTCGGGACCCCAGAGGGGCTTTCTTT | CATSRDPRDPRGAFF
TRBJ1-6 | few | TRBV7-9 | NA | TGTGCCAGCAGCTTAGCGACGGATAATTCACCCCTCCACTTT | CASSLATDNSPLHF
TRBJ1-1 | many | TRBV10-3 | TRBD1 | TGTGCCATCAGTAGGACAGGGGAAAACACTGAAGCTTTCTTT | CAISRTGENTEAFF
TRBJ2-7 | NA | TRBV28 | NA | TGTGCCAGCAGTTCAATTCAGGGAATCTACGAGCAGTACTTC | CASSSIQGIYEQYF
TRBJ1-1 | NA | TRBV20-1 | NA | TGCAGTGCTGCCTCACAGGGTACGAACACTGAAGCTTTCTTT | CSAASQGTNTEAFF
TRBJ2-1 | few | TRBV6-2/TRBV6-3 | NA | TGTGCCAGCAGCCAGACTAGAGGGGACGGCGAGCAGTTCTTC | CASSQTRGDGEQFF
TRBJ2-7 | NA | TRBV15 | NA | TGTGCCACCAGCAGATCTTTCGACGGGGGGCACGAGCAGTACTTC | CATSRSFDGGHEQYF
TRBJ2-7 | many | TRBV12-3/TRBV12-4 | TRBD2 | TGTGCCAGCAGTCCGGGGACTAGCGGGAACTCCTACGAGCAGTACTTC | CASSPGTSGNSYEQYF
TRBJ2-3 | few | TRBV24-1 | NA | TGTGCCACCAGTGATTTGACGGAGATGAGTTTAGATACGCAGTATTTT | CATSDLTEMSLDTQYF
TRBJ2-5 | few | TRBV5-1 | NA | TGCGCCAGCAGCGTAAGACAGGACCAAGAGACCCAGTACTTC | CASSVRQDQETQYF
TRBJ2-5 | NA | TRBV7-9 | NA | TGTGCCAGCAGCCACACTAGGGAAGAGACCCAGTACTTC | CASSHTREETQYF